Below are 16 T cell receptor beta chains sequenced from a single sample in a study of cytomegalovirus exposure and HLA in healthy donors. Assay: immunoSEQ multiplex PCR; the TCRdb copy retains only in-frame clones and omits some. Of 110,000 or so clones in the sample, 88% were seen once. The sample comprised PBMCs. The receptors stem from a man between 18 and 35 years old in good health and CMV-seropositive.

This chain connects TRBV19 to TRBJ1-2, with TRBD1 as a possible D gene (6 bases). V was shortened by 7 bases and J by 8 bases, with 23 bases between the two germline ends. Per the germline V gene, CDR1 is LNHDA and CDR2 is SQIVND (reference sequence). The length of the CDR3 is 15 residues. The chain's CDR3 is CASTTPAVGAGGYTF. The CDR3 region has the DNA TGTGCCAGTACCACGCCGGCCGTGGGGGCAGGCGGCTACACCTTC. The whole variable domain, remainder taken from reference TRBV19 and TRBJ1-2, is DGGITQSPKYLFRKEGQNVTLSCEQNLNHDAMYWYRQDPGQGLRLIYYSQIVNDFQKGDIAEGYSVSREKKESFPLTVTSAQKNPTAFYLCASTTPAVGAGGYTFGSGTRLTVV.

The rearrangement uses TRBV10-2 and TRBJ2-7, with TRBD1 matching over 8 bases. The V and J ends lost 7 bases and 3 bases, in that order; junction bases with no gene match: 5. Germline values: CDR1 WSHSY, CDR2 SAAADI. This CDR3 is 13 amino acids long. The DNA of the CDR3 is TGCGCCAGCAAAAGGGGACAGGACTACGAGCAGTACTTC. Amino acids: CASKRGQDYEQYF.

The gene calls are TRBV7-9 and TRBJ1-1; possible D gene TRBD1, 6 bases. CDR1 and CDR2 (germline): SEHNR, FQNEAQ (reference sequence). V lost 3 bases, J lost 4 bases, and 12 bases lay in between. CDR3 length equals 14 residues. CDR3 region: CASSFTQGPTEAFF. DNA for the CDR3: TGTGCCAGCAGCTTCACACAGGGCCCCACTGAAGCTTTCTTT. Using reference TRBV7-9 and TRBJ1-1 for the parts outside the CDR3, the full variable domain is DTGVSQNPRHKITKRGQNVTFRCDPISEHNRLYWYRQTLGQGPEFLTYFQNEAQLEKSRLLSDRFSAERPKGSFSTLEIQRTEQGDSAMYLCASSFTQGPTEAFFGQGTRLTVV.

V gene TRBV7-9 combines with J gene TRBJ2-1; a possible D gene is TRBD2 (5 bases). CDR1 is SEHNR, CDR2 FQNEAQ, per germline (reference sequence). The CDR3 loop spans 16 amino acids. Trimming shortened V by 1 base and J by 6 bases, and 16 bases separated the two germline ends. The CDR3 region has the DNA TGTGCCAGCAGCTTAGAATTACGGGGTGAGGGCAATGAGCAGTTCTTC. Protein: CASSLELRGEGNEQFF.

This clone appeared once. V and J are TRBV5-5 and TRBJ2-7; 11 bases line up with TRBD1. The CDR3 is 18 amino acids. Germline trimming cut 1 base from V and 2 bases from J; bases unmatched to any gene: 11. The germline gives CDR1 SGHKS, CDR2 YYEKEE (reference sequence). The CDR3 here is CASSLWDRGFTTPYEQYF. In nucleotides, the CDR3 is TGTGCCAGCAGCTTGTGGGACAGGGGGTTCACGACGCCCTACGAGCAGTACTTC. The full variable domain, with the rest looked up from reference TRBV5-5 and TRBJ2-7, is DAGVTQSPTHLIKTRGQQVTLRCSPISGHKSVSWYQQVLGQGPQFIFQYYEKEERGRGNFPDRFSARQFPNYSSELNVNALLLGDSALYLCASSLWDRGFTTPYEQYFGPGTRLTVT.

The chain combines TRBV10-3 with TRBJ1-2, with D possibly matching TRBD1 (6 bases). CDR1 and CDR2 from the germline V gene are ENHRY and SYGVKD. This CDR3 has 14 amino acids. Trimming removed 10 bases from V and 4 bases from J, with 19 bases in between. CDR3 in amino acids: CATSPIQGAYGYTF. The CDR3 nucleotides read TGTGCCACCAGCCCGATACAGGGCGCCTATGGCTACACCTTC.

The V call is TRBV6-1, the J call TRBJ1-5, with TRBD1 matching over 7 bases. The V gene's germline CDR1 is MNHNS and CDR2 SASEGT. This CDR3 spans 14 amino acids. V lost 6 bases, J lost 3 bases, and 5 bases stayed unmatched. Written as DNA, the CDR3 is TGTGCCAGCAGGGGGGACAGCTACAATCAGCCCCAGCATTTT. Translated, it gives CASRGDSYNQPQHF.

CDR3 nucleotide sequence: TGTGCCAGCAGCCACGGGACAGGGGAAGGCACCGGGGAGCTGTTTTTT. It is translated as CASSHGTGEGTGELFF. This chain joins TRBV11-2 and TRBJ2-2, with 10 bases identical to TRBD1. This CDR3 is 16 amino acids long. V lost 5 bases to trimming and J lost 4 bases; unmatched junction nucleotides: 7. The V gene's germline CDR1 is SGHAT and CDR2 FQNNGV.

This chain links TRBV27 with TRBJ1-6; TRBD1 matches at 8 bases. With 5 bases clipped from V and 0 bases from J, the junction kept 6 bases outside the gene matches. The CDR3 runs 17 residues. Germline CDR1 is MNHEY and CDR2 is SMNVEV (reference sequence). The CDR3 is CASSLRQGSSYNSPLHF. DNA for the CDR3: TGTGCCAGCAGTCTCCGACAGGGGAGCTCCTATAATTCACCCCTCCACTTT.

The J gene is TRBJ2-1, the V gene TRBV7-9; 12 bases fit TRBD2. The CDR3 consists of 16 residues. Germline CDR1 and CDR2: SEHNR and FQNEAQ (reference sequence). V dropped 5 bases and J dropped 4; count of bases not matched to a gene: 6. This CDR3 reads CASSTLAGGLYNEQFF. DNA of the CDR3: TGTGCCAGCAGCACACTAGCGGGGGGCTTGTACAATGAGCAGTTCTTC.

CDR3 amino acids: CASSWGVRFGSPLHF. The CDR3 bases are TGTGCCAGCAGCTGGGGGGTCAGGTTTGGGTCACCCCTCCACTTT. The J gene is TRBJ1-6, the V gene TRBV5-5, with D maybe TRBD1 (5 bases). The CDR3 is made up of 15 amino acids. Germline loops: CDR1 SGHKS, CDR2 YYEKEE (reference sequence). Between the trimmed V and J ends, which lost 3 bases and 10 bases, there was a span of 17 bases.

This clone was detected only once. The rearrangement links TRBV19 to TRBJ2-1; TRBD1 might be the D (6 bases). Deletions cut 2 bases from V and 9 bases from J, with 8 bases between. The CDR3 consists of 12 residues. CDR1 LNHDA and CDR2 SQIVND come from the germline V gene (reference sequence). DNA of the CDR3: TGTGCCAGTAGTATACAGGGGAGTGAGCAGTTCTTC. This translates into CASSIQGSEQFF.

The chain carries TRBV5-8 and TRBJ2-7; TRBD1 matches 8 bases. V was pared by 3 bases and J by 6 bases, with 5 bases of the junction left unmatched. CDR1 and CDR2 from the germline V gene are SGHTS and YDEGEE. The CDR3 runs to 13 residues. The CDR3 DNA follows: TGTGCCAGCAGCTGGGGGACAGGCCGCGAGCAGTACTTC. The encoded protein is CASSWGTGREQYF.

DNA for the CDR3: TGTGCCAGCAGCGGGAACAGGGGAGGTCGGGCCTATGGCTACACCTTC. This sequence encodes CASSGNRGGRAYGYTF. V is TRBV5-5 and J is TRBJ1-2; the match to TRBD1 covers 7 bases. J lost 4 bases, V lost 4 bases, and 13 bases had no gene match. In germline, CDR1 is SGHKS, CDR2 YYEKEE (reference sequence). There are 16 residues in the CDR3.

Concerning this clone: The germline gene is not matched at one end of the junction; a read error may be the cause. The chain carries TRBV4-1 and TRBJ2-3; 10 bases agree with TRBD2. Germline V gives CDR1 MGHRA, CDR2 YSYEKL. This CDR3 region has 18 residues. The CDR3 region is CAGSQTPIAGGSTDTQYF. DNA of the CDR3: TGCGCCGGCAGCCAAACCCCTATAGCGGGGGGAAGCACAGATACGCAGTATTTT.

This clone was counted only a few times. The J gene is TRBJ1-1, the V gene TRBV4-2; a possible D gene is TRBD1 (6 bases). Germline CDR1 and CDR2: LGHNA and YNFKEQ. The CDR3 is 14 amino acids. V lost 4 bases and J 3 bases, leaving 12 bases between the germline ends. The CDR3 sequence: CASSLETGHTEAFF. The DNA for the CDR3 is TGTGCCAGCAGCCTAGAGACAGGCCACACTGAAGCTTTCTTT.